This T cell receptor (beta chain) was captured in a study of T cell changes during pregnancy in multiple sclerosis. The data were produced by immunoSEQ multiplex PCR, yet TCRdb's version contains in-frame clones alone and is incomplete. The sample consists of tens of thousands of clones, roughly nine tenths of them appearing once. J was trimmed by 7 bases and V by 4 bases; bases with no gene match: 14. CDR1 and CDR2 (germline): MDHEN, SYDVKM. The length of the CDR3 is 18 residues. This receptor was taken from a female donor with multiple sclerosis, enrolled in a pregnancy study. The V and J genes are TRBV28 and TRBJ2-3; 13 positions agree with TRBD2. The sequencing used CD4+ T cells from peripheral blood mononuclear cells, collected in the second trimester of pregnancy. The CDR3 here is CASSSQIGLAGEGNTQYF. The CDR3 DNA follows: TGTGCCAGCAGTTCCCAAATCGGACTAGCGGGGGAGGGGAATACGCAGTATTTT.